This TCR beta chain was sequenced in a study of metastatic and nonmetastatic thyroid tumors (dated by TCRdb to 2018 to 2020). A note on the overall study: Repertoires from peripheral blood and from tumor or nodule tissue samples of malignant and benign thyroid patients were compared.

None of the patients had been given any treatment before thyroid surgery. Using T-cell receptor beta sequencing, the study looked back at clinical samples from patients collected from about 2011 to 2018. Libraries were made using PCR. Sequencing relied on an Illumina HiSeq 4000. High-throughput sequencing was used to profile the TCR beta-chain CDR3 region of every patient. From the authors' description of their analysis: CDR3 differences across clinicopathological groups were used to build a classifier for discriminating distant-metastatic papillary thyroid cancer patients. To measure repertoire diversity the researchers used the Shannon index, while the Morisita-Horn index served to gauge how similar the tumor and blood repertoires were. The public reads were reprocessed in TCRdb via fastp at Q25 and MiXCR, keeping in-frame beta chains. The V and J calls, along with clone size, are taken from TCRdb and not from the paper's own processing. This sample comprises about 24,000 clones, over 20% of them detected only once. Of the sample, about 7.9% falls within the top ten clones.

In its sample, this clone was seen many times. Its target antigen remains unknown. No qualities accompany the bases; no much larger clone lies one base away. Sequences SNHLY (CDR1) and FYNNEI (CDR2) are obtained from the germline V gene. Compared with germline, V lacks 7 bases and J lacks 0 bases; bases without a gene match: 6. The CDR3 numbers 17 residues from cysteine through phenylalanine. CDR3 DNA only is kept here, 51 bases in frame from base 1. Beyond this particular receptor, the publication reports: In both blood and tumor samples, TCR beta diversity was reported to be significantly higher in malignant tumors than in benign nodules.

The chain was built from TRBV2 and TRBJ2-1; TRBD2 fits 13 bases in the junction. The receptor was isolated from a female donor with papillary thyroid cancer or a benign thyroid nodule (not recorded which). Some clones in this sample may be carry-over from other donors' samples. The sequencing input was blood. CDR3 protein: CASMLTSGGSSYNEQFF. The nucleotide sequence reads as follows: TGTGCCAGCATGCTGACTAGCGGGGGGTCCTCCTACAATGAGCAGTTCTTC.